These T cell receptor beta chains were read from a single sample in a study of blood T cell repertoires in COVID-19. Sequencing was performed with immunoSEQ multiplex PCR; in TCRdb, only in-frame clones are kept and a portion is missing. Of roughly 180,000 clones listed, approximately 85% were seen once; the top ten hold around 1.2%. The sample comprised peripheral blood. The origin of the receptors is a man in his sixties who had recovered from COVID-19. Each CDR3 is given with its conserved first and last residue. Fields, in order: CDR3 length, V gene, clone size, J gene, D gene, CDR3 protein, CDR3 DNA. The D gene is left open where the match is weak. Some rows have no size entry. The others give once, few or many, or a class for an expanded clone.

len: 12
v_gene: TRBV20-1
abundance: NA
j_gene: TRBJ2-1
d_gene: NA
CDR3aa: CSASLATDEQFF
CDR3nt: TGCAGTGCTAGTCTAGCGACCGATGAGCAGTTCTTC

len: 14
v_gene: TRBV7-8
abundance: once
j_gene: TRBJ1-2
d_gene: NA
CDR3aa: CASSLGGQGGGYTF
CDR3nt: TGTGCCAGCAGCTTAGGTGGGCAGGGAGGAGGCTACACCTTC

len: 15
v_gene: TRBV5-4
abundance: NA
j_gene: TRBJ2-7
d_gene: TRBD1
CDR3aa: CASREGGTGIYEQYF
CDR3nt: TGTGCCAGCAGGGAGGGGGGGACAGGGATTTACGAGCAGTACTTC

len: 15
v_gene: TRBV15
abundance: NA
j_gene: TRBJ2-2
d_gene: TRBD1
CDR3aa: CATSRDRANTGELFF
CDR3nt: TGTGCCACCAGCAGGGACAGGGCGAACACCGGGGAGCTGTTTTTT

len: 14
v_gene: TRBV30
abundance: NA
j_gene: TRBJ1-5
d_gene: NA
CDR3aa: CAWSPTGFNQPQHF
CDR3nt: TGTGCCTGGAGTCCCACAGGTTTCAATCAGCCCCAGCATTTT

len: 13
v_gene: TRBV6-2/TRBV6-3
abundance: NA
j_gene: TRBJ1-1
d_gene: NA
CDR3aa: CASSTQRNTEAFF
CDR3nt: TGTGCCAGCAGTACACAAAGGAACACTGAAGCTTTCTTT

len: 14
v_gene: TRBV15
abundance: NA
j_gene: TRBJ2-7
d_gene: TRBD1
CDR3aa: CATSMGQGSYEQYF
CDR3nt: TGTGCCACCAGCATGGGACAGGGGTCCTACGAGCAGTACTTC

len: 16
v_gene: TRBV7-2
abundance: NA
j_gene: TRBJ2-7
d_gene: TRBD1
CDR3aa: CASSSAAPGTGYEQYF
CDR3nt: TGTGCCAGCAGCTCCGCAGCGCCCGGGACAGGCTACGAGCAGTACTTC

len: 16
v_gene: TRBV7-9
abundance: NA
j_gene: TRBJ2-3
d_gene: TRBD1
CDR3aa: CASSLFTGGSTDTQYF
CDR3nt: TGTGCCAGCAGTTTATTCACAGGGGGCTCCACAGATACGCAGTATTTT

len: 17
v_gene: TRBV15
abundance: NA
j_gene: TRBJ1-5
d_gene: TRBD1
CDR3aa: CATSRGDRGTSNQPQHF
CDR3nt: TGTGCCACCAGCAGAGGTGACAGGGGGACTAGCAATCAGCCCCAGCATTTT

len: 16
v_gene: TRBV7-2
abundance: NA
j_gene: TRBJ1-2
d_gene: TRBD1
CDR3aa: CASSLDYGTGRYGYTF
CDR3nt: TGTGCCAGCAGCTTAGATTACGGGACAGGTCGCTATGGCTACACCTTC

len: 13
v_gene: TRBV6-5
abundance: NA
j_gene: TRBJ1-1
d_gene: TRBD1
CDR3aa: CASRQGANTEAFF
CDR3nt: TGTGCCAGCAGACAGGGGGCGAACACTGAAGCTTTCTTT

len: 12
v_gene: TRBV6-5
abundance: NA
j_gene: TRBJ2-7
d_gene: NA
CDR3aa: CASSYGLTEQYF
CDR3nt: TGTGCCAGCAGTTATGGACTTACCGAGCAGTACTTC

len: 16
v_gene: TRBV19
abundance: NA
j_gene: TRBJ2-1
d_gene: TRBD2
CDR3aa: CASSMPSGVSYNEQFF
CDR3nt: TGTGCCAGTAGTATGCCTAGCGGGGTCTCCTACAATGAGCAGTTCTTC

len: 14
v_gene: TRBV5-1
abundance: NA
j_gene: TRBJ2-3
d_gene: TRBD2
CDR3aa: CASRSGGSTDTQYF
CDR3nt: TGCGCCAGCAGGTCGGGGGGGAGCACAGATACGCAGTATTTT

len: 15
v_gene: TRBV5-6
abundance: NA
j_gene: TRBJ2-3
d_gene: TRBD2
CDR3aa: CASSRAGSGGDTQYF
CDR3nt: TGTGCCAGCAGCCGTGCGGGGTCGGGAGGAGATACGCAGTATTTT

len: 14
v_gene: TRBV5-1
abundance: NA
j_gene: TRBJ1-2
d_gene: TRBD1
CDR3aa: CASSVRDRGDGYTF
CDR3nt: TGCGCCAGCAGCGTTCGTGACAGGGGCGATGGCTACACCTTC

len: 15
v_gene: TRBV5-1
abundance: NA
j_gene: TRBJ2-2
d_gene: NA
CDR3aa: CASSLAVGSSGELFF
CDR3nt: TGCGCCAGCAGCTTGGCGGTCGGGTCGTCAGGGGAGCTGTTTTTT

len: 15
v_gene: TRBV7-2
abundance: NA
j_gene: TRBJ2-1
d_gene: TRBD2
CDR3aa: CASSLQRGGGNEQFF
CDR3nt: TGTGCCAGCAGCTTACAGCGGGGGGGCGGCAATGAGCAGTTCTTC

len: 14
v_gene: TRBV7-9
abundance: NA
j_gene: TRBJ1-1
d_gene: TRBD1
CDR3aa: CASTLDRANTEAFF
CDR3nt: TGTGCCAGCACCCTGGACAGGGCAAACACTGAAGCTTTCTTT

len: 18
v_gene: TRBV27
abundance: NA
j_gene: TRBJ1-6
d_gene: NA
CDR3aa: CASSLYPAVSSYNSPLHF
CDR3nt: TGTGCCAGCAGTTTATACCCCGCGGTCAGCTCCTATAATTCACCCCTCCACTTT

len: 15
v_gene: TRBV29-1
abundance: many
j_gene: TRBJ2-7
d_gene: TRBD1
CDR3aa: CSVEGPGTGVYEQYF
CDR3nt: TGCAGCGTTGAAGGCCCCGGGACAGGGGTATACGAGCAGTACTTC

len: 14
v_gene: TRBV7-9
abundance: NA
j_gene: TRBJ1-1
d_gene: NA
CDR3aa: CASSLPTQRERAFF
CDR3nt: TGTGCCAGCAGCTTACCCACCCAGAGGGAACGAGCTTTCTTT

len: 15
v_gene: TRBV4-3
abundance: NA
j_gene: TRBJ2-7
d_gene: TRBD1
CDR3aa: CASSPRTGVLYEQYF
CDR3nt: TGCGCCAGCAGCCCCCGGACAGGAGTCCTCTACGAGCAGTACTTC

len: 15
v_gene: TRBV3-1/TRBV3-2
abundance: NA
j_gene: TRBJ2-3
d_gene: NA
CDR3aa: CASSQVNQRADTQYF
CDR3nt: TGTGCCAGCAGCCAAGTAAACCAACGGGCAGATACGCAGTATTTT

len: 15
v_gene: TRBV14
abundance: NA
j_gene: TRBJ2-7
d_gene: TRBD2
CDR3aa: CASSPRTSLDYEQYF
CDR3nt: TGTGCCAGCAGCCCACGGACTAGCCTTGACTACGAGCAGTACTTC

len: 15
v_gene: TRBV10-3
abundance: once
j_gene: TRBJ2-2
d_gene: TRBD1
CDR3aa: CAISETRQGTGELFF
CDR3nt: TGTGCCATCAGTGAGACCAGACAGGGAACCGGGGAGCTGTTTTTT

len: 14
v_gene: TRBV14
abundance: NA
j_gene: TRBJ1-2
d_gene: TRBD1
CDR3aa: CASSQATGDYGYTF
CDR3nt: TGTGCCAGCAGCCAAGCGACAGGGGACTATGGCTACACCTTC